Shown below are 26 T cell receptor beta chains from a single sample sequenced in a study of long-term antiretroviral therapy in people with HIV (dated by TCRdb to between 2022 and 2023). The immunoSEQ hsTCRB v3.0 assay was used at survey level resolution for TRB variable region sequencing. Imported from immuneACCESS, the table was reduced by TCRdb to in-frame sequences with V and J called. These copies leave out some clones; in studies compared against another copy, an unresolved V gene accounts for under half, and the cause of the remainder is not known. This sample holds 24,000 or so clones; roughly 88% were observed only once. Together, the top ten hold approximately 16% of the sample. The specimen comprised unsorted PBMCs, sampled approximately 4.3 years after starting antiretroviral therapy. The receptor set was obtained from a man aged 25-45 years with HIV.

CDR3 DNA: TGTGCCAGCAGTTTATTCCGGTACAATCAGCCCCAGCATTTT. Its protein is CASSLFRYNQPQHF. The chain combines TRBV28 with TRBJ1-5; D gene unclear. Looked up from germline, CDR1 is MDHEN and CDR2 is SYDVKM. Trimming took off 1 base at V and 3 bases at J, with 7 bases between the two ends. There are 14 residues in the CDR3.

This clone was observed a single time. The chain carries TRBV5-1 and TRBJ2-6; D perhaps matches TRBD1 (5 bases). Germline V lookup: CDR1 SGHRS, CDR2 YFSETQ. The ends were cut back, 4 bases at V and 0 bases at J, with 14 bases in the middle. There are 17 residues in the CDR3. This chain's CDR3 is CASSLRSGASGANVLTF. The DNA of the CDR3 is TGCGCCAGCAGCCTCAGGAGTGGGGCCTCTGGGGCCAACGTCCTGACTTTC.

The chain joins TRBV12-5 to TRBJ2-1; D is uncertain. The CDR3 sequence is 17 residues long. CDR1 is LGHNT and CDR2 is FRNRAP in the germline V gene. V was clipped by 1 base and J by 6 bases, with 19 bases between them. In DNA, the CDR3 is TGTGCTAGTGGTTTGGGCGGCGACTTCACTATGGCCAATGAGCAGTTCTTC. Translated: CASGLGGDFTMANEQFF.

The chain joins TRBV27 to TRBJ2-1; 9 bases are shared with TRBD2. Germline assignment: CDR1 MNHEY and CDR2 SMNVEV (reference sequence). The CDR3 is made up of 16 amino acids. J gave up 4 bases and V 2 bases, and 6 bases lay outside the gene matches. DNA for the CDR3: TGTGCCAGCAGTTTAATAGCGGGAGCCGCATACAATGAGCAGTTCTTC. This translates into CASSLIAGAAYNEQFF.

The rearrangement links TRBV5-1 to TRBJ2-7; TRBD2 matches at 7 bases. The CDR3 covers 14 residues. J lost 6 bases, V lost 4 bases, and 10 bases had no gene match. Germline loops: CDR1 SGHRS, CDR2 YFSETQ. CDR3 in DNA: TGCGCCAGCAGCGCCTCCACTAGCGTGGGCGAGCAGTACTTC. Translation: CASSASTSVGEQYF.

The genes are TRBV4-1 and TRBJ2-7; 8 bases match TRBD1. This CDR3 is 15 amino acids long. Germline CDR1 MGHRA, CDR2 YSYEKL. With V trimmed by 3 bases and J by 2 bases, 6 bases remained unmatched. Written as DNA, the CDR3 is TGCGCCAGCAGCCAGACAGACAGGGGAGCCTACGAGCAGTACTTC. Its translation: CASSQTDRGAYEQYF.

J is TRBJ2-2 and V is TRBV5-4; D is ambiguous. Deletions cut 0 bases from V and 0 bases from J, with 9 bases between. Germline V gene data show CDR1 as SGHNT and CDR2 as YYREEE (reference sequence). This CDR3 spans 16 amino acids. This chain's CDR3 is CASSLVVQTNTGELFF. CDR3 DNA sequence: TGTGCCAGCAGCTTGGTGGTCCAGACGAACACCGGGGAGCTGTTTTTT.

This clone showed up just a few times. The chain combines TRBV13 with TRBJ1-1; 8 nucleotides line up with TRBD1. The CDR3 has 16 residues. V shed 4 bases and J 6 bases; nucleotides not matched to a gene: 13. Germline V lookup: CDR1 PRHDT, CDR2 FYEKMQ (reference sequence). The CDR3 here is CASSSSLRTGSAEAFF. CDR3 bases: TGTGCCAGCAGCTCCTCCTTACGGACAGGGAGCGCTGAAGCTTTCTTT.

The chain couples TRBV10-3 to TRBJ1-1; D is uncertain. CDR1 and CDR2 from the germline V gene are ENHRY and SYGVKD. This CDR3 comprises 13 residues. V was shortened by 8 bases and J by 3 bases, with 13 bases between the two germline ends. As DNA, the CDR3 is TGTGCCATCGGGGTGGAAGGATACACTGAAGCTTTCTTT. Residues: CAIGVEGYTEAFF.

In DNA form, the CDR3 reads TGCAGCGTTGCCCTATTGTGGCAGGGTGGAGAGCAGTTCTTC. As protein: CSVALLWQGGEQFF. V usage is TRBV29-1 and J usage is TRBJ2-1; maybe TRBD1 (5 bases). The CDR3 loop spans 14 amino acids. V lost 4 bases to trimming and J lost 10 bases, with 20 bases between them. The germline V gene has CDR1 SQVTM and CDR2 ANQGSEA.

V usage is TRBV28 and J usage is TRBJ1-4; 9 nucleotides match TRBD1. CDR3 length equals 15 residues. CDR1 is MDHEN, CDR2 SYDVKM, per germline. V shed 5 bases and J 11 bases; nucleotides not matched to a gene: 12. The DNA for the CDR3 is TGTGCCAGCAGTCTACGATTAGGGACAGGGATGAAACTGTTTTTT. Encoded protein: CASSLRLGTGMKLFF.

This sequence joins TRBV27 and TRBJ2-5, with 10 bases matching TRBD2. CDR1 MNHEY and CDR2 SMNVEV come from the germline V gene (reference sequence). The V segment lost 4 bases and the J segment 1 base; nucleotides outside the gene matches: 15. CDR3 size: 19 residues. In nucleotides, the CDR3 is TGTGCCAGCAGTTCCATTAGCGGGGGGCCCCAAGGACCCCAAGAGACCCAGTACTTC. This encodes CASSSISGGPQGPQETQYF.

V gene TRBV27 combines with J gene TRBJ2-7; D is perhaps TRBD1 (6 bases). Trimming took off 6 bases at V and 3 bases at J, with 12 bases between the two ends. Germline V lookup: CDR1 MNHEY, CDR2 SMNVEV (reference sequence). The CDR3 has 13 residues. The CDR3 DNA is TGTGCCAGCAGGCTGACAGGAGACTACGAGCAGTACTTC. This translates into CASRLTGDYEQYF.

The V call is TRBV5-1, the J call TRBJ1-1; 11 bases are shared with TRBD1. The germline gives CDR1 SGHRS, CDR2 YFSETQ. The CDR3 spans 14 residues. V was pared by 4 bases and J by 7 bases, with 6 bases of the junction left unmatched. The CDR3 DNA follows: TGCGCCAGCAGCCAGGGGACAGGGGGAGTTGAAGCTTTCTTT. Its protein product is CASSQGTGGVEAFF.

The chain is built from TRBV6-5 and TRBJ2-7; 11 bases map to TRBD1. J lost 5 bases, V lost 5 bases, and 8 bases had no gene match. Germline V gene sequence: CDR1 MNHEY, CDR2 SVGAGI. CDR3 size: 15 residues. CDR3 amino acids: CASSPPGQGAHEQYF. Here the CDR3 DNA reads TGTGCCAGCAGTCCCCCTGGACAGGGGGCCCACGAGCAGTACTTC.

A few counts support this clone. V and J are TRBV5-4 and TRBJ2-7, with 7 nucleotides matching TRBD2. CDR1 and CDR2 (germline): SGHNT, YYREEE (reference sequence). V lost 7 bases and J lost 1; bases outside the gene matches: 8. The CDR3 is made up of 14 amino acids. The CDR3 DNA is TGTGCCAGCGGGTTTGGAGCGGGGTCCTACGAGCAGTACTTC. Translation gives CASGFGAGSYEQYF.

The V gene is TRBV6-1, the J gene TRBJ1-3; no clear D gene. Trimming took off 1 base at V and 8 bases at J, with 12 bases between the two ends. Germline values: CDR1 MNHNS, CDR2 SASEGT. This CDR3 is built from 14 residues. The chain's CDR3 is CASSEEFEVDTIYF. CDR3 in DNA: TGTGCCAGCAGTGAAGAGTTTGAAGTGGACACCATATATTTT.

The J gene is TRBJ1-1, the V gene TRBV5-6; D possibly corresponds to TRBD1 (6 bases). CDR3 length equals 15 residues. V lost 3 bases and J lost 2, with 14 bases in between. Germline CDR1 is SGHDT and CDR2 is YYEEEE. CDR3 amino acids: CASSWGGGFNTEAFF. CDR3 nucleotides: TGTGCCAGCAGCTGGGGAGGGGGTTTTAACACTGAAGCTTTCTTT.

The V gene is TRBV10-3, the J gene TRBJ2-7, with TRBD1 matching 7 bases. CDR1 is ENHRY and CDR2 is SYGVKD in the germline V gene. The CDR3 extends over 14 amino acids. The trim removed 6 bases at V and 2 bases at J, leaving 7 bases unmatched. The CDR3: CAIRSQGNAYEQYF. The CDR3 DNA reads as TGTGCCATCAGATCACAGGGGAACGCCTACGAGCAGTACTTC.

This rearrangement joins TRBV19 to TRBJ2-7, with D hard to call. This CDR3 is 15 amino acids long. Trimming left V 4 bases short and J 6 bases short, with 19 bases between. Germline CDR1 and CDR2: LNHDA and SQIVND (reference sequence). The CDR3 region is CASSTGPQLKPEQYF. DNA for the CDR3: TGTGCCAGTAGTACGGGTCCCCAATTAAAGCCCGAGCAGTACTTC.

This clone came up once. The rearrangement joins TRBV27 to TRBJ1-6; unclear D gene. The V gene's germline CDR1 is MNHEY and CDR2 SMNVEV (reference sequence). Deletions cut 0 bases from V and 5 bases from J, with 8 bases between. The CDR3 runs to 15 residues. The CDR3 DNA is TGTGCCAGCAGTTTATCACCCTGGAATAATTCACCCCTCCACTTT. Amino acids: CASSLSPWNNSPLHF.

Only one count was recorded for this clone. The genes are TRBV10-2 and TRBJ1-1; TRBD1 aligns across 7 bases. Germline CDR1 is WSHSY and CDR2 is SAAADI. The J segment lost 7 bases and the V segment lost 2 bases, leaving 10 bases of the junction unmatched. CDR3 size: 15 residues. This chain's CDR3 is CASSEDREGFGEAFF. In DNA form, the CDR3 reads TGCGCCAGCAGTGAGGACAGGGAGGGTTTCGGTGAAGCTTTCTTT.

This clone has just a few counts. The chain has TRBV28 and TRBJ1-4, with 10 bases lining up with TRBD1. CDR1 and CDR2 from the germline V gene are MDHEN and SYDVKM. This CDR3 comprises 15 residues. V lost 5 bases and J lost 3; bases outside the gene matches: 3. The CDR3, as DNA: TGTGCCAGCAGTGACAGGGGGCCAGCTAATGAAAAACTGTTTTTT. Protein: CASSDRGPANEKLFF.

The rearrangement uses TRBV5-4 and TRBJ1-1, with D possibly being TRBD1 (5 bases). Germline CDR1 SGHNT, CDR2 YYREEE (reference sequence). The CDR3 contains 15 residues. V was pared by 0 bases and J by 4 bases, with 13 bases between. The CDR3 here is CASSLGRVRGTEAFF. The CDR3, as DNA: TGTGCCAGCAGCTTGGGCAGGGTTCGGGGCACTGAAGCTTTCTTT.

This chain uses TRBV7-9 with TRBJ1-5; 8 bases align to TRBD1. The junction had 11 bases not matched to a gene; V was cut back by 5 bases and J by 5 bases. CDR1 and CDR2 (germline): SEHNR, FQNEAQ (reference sequence). The CDR3 extends over 16 amino acids. The CDR3 region is CASSPGQGAWDQPQHF. The CDR3 nucleotides are TGTGCCAGCAGCCCTGGTCAGGGGGCTTGGGATCAGCCCCAGCATTTT.

J is TRBJ1-2 and V is TRBV6-5; maybe TRBD1 (5 bases). V lost 7 bases, J lost 7 bases, and 19 bases lay in between. The CDR3 runs 14 residues. Per the germline V gene, CDR1 is MNHEY and CDR2 is SVGAGI. DNA for the CDR3: TGTGCCAGCAAAATGGGGGGGGAAAGGAGTGGCTACACCTTC. Translated, it gives CASKMGGERSGYTF.